These 3 T cell receptor beta chains were sequenced from one sample in a study of cytomegalovirus exposure and HLA in healthy donors. PCR employed 60 Vbeta and 13 Jbeta primers. Here immunoSEQ multiplex PCR was the method, and the copy in TCRdb shows in-frame clones only, minus some. The profile shows more than 95,000 clones, 64% of them singletons. The sequencing sample was made of PBMCs. These receptors came from a man aged 60-69 years in good health and CMV-seronegative.

The rearrangement links TRBV28 to TRBJ1-2; 8 nucleotides align to TRBD1. Germline V CDR1 and CDR2: MDHEN, SYDVKM. The CDR3 sequence is 13 residues long. After removal of 7 bases from V and 4 bases from J, the junction contained 5 bases not matched to a gene. CDR3 in DNA: TGTGCCAGCATGGACAGGGAAATCTATGGCTACACCTTC. This gives the protein CASMDREIYGYTF.

CDR3 residues: CASSYGTGAGNTIYF. The DNA for the CDR3 is TGTGCCAGCAGTTACGGGACAGGGGCTGGAAACACCATATATTTT. The chain employs TRBV6-5 and TRBJ1-3; 10 nucleotides align to TRBD1. The J segment lost 2 bases and the V segment lost 2 bases, leaving 0 bases of the junction unmatched. CDR3 length equals 15 residues. Germline V gene data show CDR1 as MNHEY and CDR2 as SVGAGI.

J is TRBJ2-1 and V is TRBV2; 11 nucleotides match TRBD2. The V gene end was trimmed by 9 bases and the J gene end by 9 bases; junction bases not matched to a gene: 10. This CDR3 has 14 residues. Germline V gene data show CDR1 as SNHLY and CDR2 as FYNNEI. The CDR3 DNA follows: TGTGCCAGAAAGGGGCTAGCGGGAGGCCGTGAGCAGTTCTTC. Translating it yields CARKGLAGGREQFF.